This T cell receptor (beta chain) was recorded in a study of blood T cell repertoires in COVID-19. Overall study context: Samples representing acute and convalescent COVID-19 were sourced from the United States, Italy and Spain. PBMCs, B-cell-depleted T cells, or T cells provided the cDNA or gDNA that made up the material.

Profiled with immunoSEQ multiplex PCR; TCRdb holds only in-frame clones, not every one. The repertoire holds some 240,000 clones, with approximately 86% as singletons. The TCR comes from a man aged 55 to 70 who had recovered from COVID-19. Material: peripheral blood.

The CDR3 DNA is TGTGCCAGCAGTGAAGCTGGGGGGTTAGTGTTCTTC. Its translation: CASSEAGGLVFF. The gene calls are TRBV6-1 and TRBJ2-1, with D tentatively TRBD2 (6 bases). The V and J ends lost 0 bases and 15 bases respectively, with 12 bases between them. The germline V gene encodes CDR1 MNHNS and CDR2 SASEGT. This CDR3 has 12 residues.